Each of the 11 T cell receptor beta chains below was sequenced from the same sample in a study of cytomegalovirus exposure and HLA in healthy donors. The PCR ran on 60 Vbeta and 13 Jbeta primers. TCRdb keeps only in-frame clones here, not all; method: immunoSEQ multiplex PCR. The repertoire holds more than 85,000 clones, with about an eighth as singletons. Sequencing input: PBMCs. The receptors come from a man aged 40-49 years in good health and CMV-seropositive.

This chain joins TRBV7-8 and TRBJ2-7; D might be TRBD2 (5 bases). Germline lookup yields CDR1 SGHVS and CDR2 FQNEAQ. Trimming shortened V by 6 bases and J by 7 bases, and 13 bases separated the two germline ends. CDR3 length: 12 residues. CDR3 bases: TGTGCCAGCAGTGGAGGTACGGGGGAGCAGTACTTC. Protein sequence: CASSGGTGEQYF.

This clone was seen a few times. The genes are TRBV2 and TRBJ2-2; possible D gene TRBD1, 6 bases. CDR1 and CDR2 from the germline V gene are SNHLY and FYNNEI. CDR3 length: 15 residues. V lost 10 bases, J lost 1 base, and 16 bases lay in between. This CDR3 is CATTPATGNTGELFF. CDR3 DNA sequence: TGTGCCACAACCCCTGCGACAGGGAACACCGGGGAGCTGTTTTTT.

Remarks on this clone: One end of the junction varies from germline; a read error may be responsible. The J gene is TRBJ2-2, the V gene TRBV9; D might be TRBD2 (5 bases). CDR1 and CDR2 from the germline V gene are SGDLS and YYNGEE. The CDR3 spans 15 residues. As DNA, the CDR3 is TGTGCCAGCAGCCCTCGGACTCCGAACGCCGGGGAGCTGTTTTTT. Its protein is CASSPRTPNAGELFF.

The V and J genes are TRBV25-1 and TRBJ2-5, with D perhaps matching TRBD2 (5 bases). CDR1 is MGHDK and CDR2 is SYGVNS in the germline V gene. The CDR3 has 14 amino acids. Deletions cut 3 bases from V and 1 base from J, with 9 bases between. This chain's CDR3 is CASSEPSGQETQYF. In nucleotides, the CDR3 is TGTGCCAGCAGTGAGCCCAGCGGCCAAGAGACCCAGTACTTC.

This clone was seen only a few times. V gene TRBV15 combines with J gene TRBJ1-2; D may be TRBD1 (6 bases). V was shortened by 1 base and J by 4 bases, with 10 bases between the two germline ends. The germline V gene has CDR1 LNHNV and CDR2 YYDKDF (reference sequence). The CDR3 is 14 amino acids. The CDR3: CATSRGGQPYGYTF. DNA of the CDR3: TGTGCCACCAGCAGAGGAGGACAGCCCTATGGCTACACCTTC.

This clone was counted only a few times. The chain couples TRBV9 to TRBJ1-1; 8 bases are a match to TRBD1. Per germline, CDR1 SGDLS and CDR2 YYNGEE. Germline trimming cut 0 bases from V and 1 base from J; bases unmatched to any gene: 2. The CDR3 spans 15 residues. The CDR3 nucleotides are TGTGCCAGCAGCGTAGTAGACAGGGGGAACACTGAAGCTTTCTTT. Amino acids: CASSVVDRGNTEAFF. Variable domain in full (rest from reference TRBV9 and TRBJ1-1): DSGVTQTPKHLITATGQRVTLRCSPRSGDLSVYWYQQSLDQGLQFLIQYYNGEERAKGNILERFSAQQFPDLHSELNLSSLELGDSALYFCASSVVDRGNTEAFFGQGTRLTVV.

This clone has more than one count but fewer than ten. The genes are TRBV7-9 and TRBJ1-4; perhaps TRBD1 as D (6 bases). Trimming took off 1 base at V and 8 bases at J, with 14 bases between the two ends. CDR1 is SEHNR, CDR2 FQNEAQ, per germline (reference sequence). The CDR3 runs to 15 residues. The CDR3 nucleotides are TGTGCCAGCAGCTTAGTCGGGACAACGGGAGAAAAACTGTTTTTT. Translation gives CASSLVGTTGEKLFF.

The chain has TRBV7-2 and TRBJ1-5; a weak D match, TRBD1 (6 bases). Germline V gene data show CDR1 as SGHTA and CDR2 as FQGNSA. V was pared by 5 bases and J by 7 bases, with 21 bases between. The CDR3 runs to 16 residues. The DNA of the CDR3 is TGTGCCAGCAGCCCGCAGGGGCCCCTTCGGGGCCAGCCCCAGCATTTT. It yields the protein CASSPQGPLRGQPQHF.

The gene calls are TRBV7-2 and TRBJ2-1, with 8 bases aligning to TRBD2. Per germline, CDR1 SGHTA and CDR2 FQGNSA. J was trimmed by 9 bases and V by 5 bases; bases with no gene match: 12. The CDR3 length is 15 residues. The DNA for the CDR3 is TGTGCCAGCAGCCTAAGGACTAGCTTAAACGGTGAGCAGTTCTTC. Protein: CASSLRTSLNGEQFF.

This clone was recorded a few times. The chain links TRBV12-5 to TRBJ2-5, with 8 bases lining up with TRBD1. Looked up from germline, CDR1 is LGHNT and CDR2 is FRNRAP. After removal of 0 bases from V and 5 bases from J, the junction contained 11 bases not matched to a gene. The CDR3 sequence is 17 residues long. DNA of the CDR3: TGTGCTAGTGGTTTGGTACTCACAGGGGGATTCCAGGAGACCCAGTACTTC. Its translation: CASGLVLTGGFQETQYF.

This clone was counted a few times. The chain has TRBV5-1 and TRBJ2-1, with 15 bases matching TRBD2. This CDR3 is built from 16 residues. Looked up from germline, CDR1 is SGHRS and CDR2 is YFSETQ. The junction had 8 bases not matched to a gene; V was cut back by 4 bases and J by 9 bases. The CDR3 loop reads CASSRGLAGGRGEQFF. The CDR3 DNA sequence: TGCGCCAGCAGCAGAGGACTAGCGGGAGGGAGGGGTGAGCAGTTCTTC.